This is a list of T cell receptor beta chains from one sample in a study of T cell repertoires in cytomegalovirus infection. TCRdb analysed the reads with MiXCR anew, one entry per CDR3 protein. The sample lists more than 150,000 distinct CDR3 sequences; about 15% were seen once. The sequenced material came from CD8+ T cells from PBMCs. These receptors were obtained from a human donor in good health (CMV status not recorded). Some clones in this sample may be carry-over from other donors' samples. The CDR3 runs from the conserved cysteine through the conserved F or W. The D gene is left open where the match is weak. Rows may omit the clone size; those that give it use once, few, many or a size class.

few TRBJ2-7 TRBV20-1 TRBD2 TGCAGTGCTAGAGATCGGGAGCGGGGGGCGGAGCAGTACTTC CSARDRERGAEQYF
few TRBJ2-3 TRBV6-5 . TGTGCCAGCAGTGGGTCAGACTTCACAGATACGCAGTATTTT CASSGSDFTDTQYF
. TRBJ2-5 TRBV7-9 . TGTGCCAGCAGCTTAAGGGTATCAGCGGGCGAAGAGACCCAGTACTTC CASSLRVSAGEETQYF
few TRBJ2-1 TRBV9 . TGTGCCAGCAGCGTAGCGGGGAATGAGCAGTTCTTC CASSVAGNEQFF
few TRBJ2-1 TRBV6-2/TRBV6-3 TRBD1 TGTGCCAGCAGTTACTCCGCCCGGGACAGGGTAGGGGATGAGCAGTTCTTC CASSYSARDRVGDEQFF
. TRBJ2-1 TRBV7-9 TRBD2 TGTGCCAGCAGCTTACTAGCGGGAGGGCCGAGTAATGAGCAGTTCTTC CASSLLAGGPSNEQFF
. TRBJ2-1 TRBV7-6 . TGTGCCAGCACCTCGGGTAACAATGAGCAGTTCTTC CASTSGNNEQFF
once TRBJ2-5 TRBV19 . TGTGCCAGTAGCGAGGGAACTTACTCACAAGAGACCCAGTACTTC CASSEGTYSQETQYF
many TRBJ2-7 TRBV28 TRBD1 TGTGCCAGCAGTCCGACTCTGTTGGACAGGCTACCCTACGAGCAGTACTTC CASSPTLLDRLPYEQYF
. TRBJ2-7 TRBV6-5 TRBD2 TGTGCCAGCAGTTCCGTCGGGACTAGCCGGAACGAGCAGTACTTC CASSSVGTSRNEQYF
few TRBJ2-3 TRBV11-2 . TGTGCCTGGGGGGGCAGCGGGAATTTAGATACGCAGTATTTT CAWGGSGNLDTQYF
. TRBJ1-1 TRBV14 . TGTGCCAGCAGCCTCGGGCCGGGGCCGATGAACACTGAAGCTTTCTTT CASSLGPGPMNTEAFF
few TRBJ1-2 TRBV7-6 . TGTGCCAGCAGCTCTAATGGCTACACCTTC CASSSNGYTF
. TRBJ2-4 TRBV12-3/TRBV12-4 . TGTGCCAGCAGTTTGGGGGGAACCAAAAACATTCAGTACTTC CASSLGGTKNIQYF
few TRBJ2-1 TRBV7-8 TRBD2 TGTGCCAGCAGCCCGCCCACTAGCGGGAGTGGTAATGAGCAGTTCTTC CASSPPTSGSGNEQFF
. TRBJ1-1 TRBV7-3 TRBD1 TGTGCCAGCAGCTTGGACAGGACGAACACTGAAGCTTTCTTT CASSLDRTNTEAFF
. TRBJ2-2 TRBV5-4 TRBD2 TGTGCCAGCAGTCCCGAGGGAGGGCGGACCGGGGAGCTGTTTTTT CASSPEGGRTGELFF
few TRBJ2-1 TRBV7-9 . TGTGCCAGCAGCCTCCTTATAAATGAGCAGTTCTTC CASSLLINEQFF
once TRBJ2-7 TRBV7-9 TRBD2 TGTGCCAGCAGCGATAGCGGGAGAGTACACGAGCAGTACTTC CASSDSGRVHEQYF
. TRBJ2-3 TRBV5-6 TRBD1 TGTGCCAGCAGCTTCGATCAGGACAGGGTCGGAGATACGCAGTATTTT CASSFDQDRVGDTQYF
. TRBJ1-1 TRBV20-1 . TGCAGTGCTAGATGGGACGGACTGAACACTGAAGCTTTCTTT CSARWDGLNTEAFF
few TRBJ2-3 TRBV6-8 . TGTGCCAGCAGCATACTACACGGTTCAGATACGCAGTATTTT CASSILHGSDTQYF
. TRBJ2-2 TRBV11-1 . TGTGCCAGCAGCGGATCCGGGACAACCAGCACCGGGGAGCTGTTTTTT CASSGSGTTSTGELFF
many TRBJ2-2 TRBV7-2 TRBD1 TGTGCCAGCAGCTTAGATCCAGGGGGCTACACCGGGGAGCTGTTTTTT CASSLDPGGYTGELFF
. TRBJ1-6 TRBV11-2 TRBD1 TGTGCCAGCAGCGGGGACAGGGGAAATTCACCCCTCCACTTT CASSGDRGNSPLHF
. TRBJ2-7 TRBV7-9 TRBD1 TGTGCCAGCAGCTCACGCGTCGGACAGGGACTCTACGAGCAGTACTTC CASSSRVGQGLYEQYF
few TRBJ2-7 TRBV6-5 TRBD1 TGTGCCAGCACCCTGACAGGGAGCGCCTCCTACGAGCAGTACTTC CASTLTGSASYEQYF
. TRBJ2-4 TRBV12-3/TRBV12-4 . TGTGCCAGCAGCCCCGGGGATCTAGCCAAAAACATTCAGTACTTC CASSPGDLAKNIQYF
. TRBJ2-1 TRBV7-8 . TGTGCCAGCAGCTTAAGCGGCAGGGTCACGTACAATGAGCAGTTCTTC CASSLSGRVTYNEQFF
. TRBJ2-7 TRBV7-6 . TGTGCCAGCAGCTTAGCGGCGACGGAATCCTACGAGCAGTACTTC CASSLAATESYEQYF
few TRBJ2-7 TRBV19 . TGTGCCAGTAGTATAGCGGGCCCGAACGAGCAGTACTTC CASSIAGPNEQYF
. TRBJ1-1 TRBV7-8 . TGTGCCAGCAGCTCTCCCCCGGACGAGAACACTGAAGCTTTCTTT CASSSPPDENTEAFF
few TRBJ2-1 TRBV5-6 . TGTGCCAGCAGCTGGGGGTCGCCCGCTGAGCAGTTCTTC CASSWGSPAEQFF
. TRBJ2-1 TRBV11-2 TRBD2 TGTGCCAGCTCCGAAGCGGGGCTAGATGAGCAGTTCTTC CASSEAGLDEQFF
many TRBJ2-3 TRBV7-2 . TGTGCCAGCAGCCCAAGACTAGGGGGAGATACGCAGTATTTT CASSPRLGGDTQYF
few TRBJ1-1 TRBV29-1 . TGCAGCTCGCAGGCCGGAGGCGGCACTGAAGCTTTCTTT CSSQAGGGTEAFF
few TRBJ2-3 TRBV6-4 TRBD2 TGTGCCAGCAGTGACGGGACTAGCGGGAGTCGTACGCAGTATTTT CASSDGTSGSRTQYF
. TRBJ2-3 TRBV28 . TGTGCCAGCAGTCCCGAGCAGGAGGGAACAGATACGCAGTATTTT CASSPEQEGTDTQYF
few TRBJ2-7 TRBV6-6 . TGTGCCACGGTAGGCGGCTCCTACGAGCAGTACTTC CATVGGSYEQYF
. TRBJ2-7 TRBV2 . TGTGCCAGCAGTGGTGGTATGTACGAGCAGTACTTC CASSGGMYEQYF
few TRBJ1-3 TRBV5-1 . TGCGCCAGCAGCTTGGAGGGCAGCTCTGGAAACACCATATATTTT CASSLEGSSGNTIYF
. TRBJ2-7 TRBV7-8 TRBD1 TGTGCCAGCAGCTTAAATCCGACAGGGAGCAACGAGCAGTACTTC CASSLNPTGSNEQYF
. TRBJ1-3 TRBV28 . TGTGCCAGCAGGCTACCGGGAGACGGAAACACCATATATTTT CASRLPGDGNTIYF
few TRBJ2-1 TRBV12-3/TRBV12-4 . TGTGCCAGCAGTCCAGTTAACAATGAGCAGTTCTTC CASSPVNNEQFF
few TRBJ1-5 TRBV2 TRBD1 TGTGCCAGCAGTGAAGCGTGGGGGACAGGCAATCAGCCCCAGCATTTT CASSEAWGTGNQPQHF
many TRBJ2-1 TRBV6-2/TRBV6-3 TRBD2 TGTGCCAGCAGTTATCTGGCGGGAGGAGGTGAGCAGTTCTTC CASSYLAGGGEQFF
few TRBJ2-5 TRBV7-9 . TGTGCCAGCAGCAATACGAGGGGACGAGAGACCCAGTACTTC CASSNTRGRETQYF